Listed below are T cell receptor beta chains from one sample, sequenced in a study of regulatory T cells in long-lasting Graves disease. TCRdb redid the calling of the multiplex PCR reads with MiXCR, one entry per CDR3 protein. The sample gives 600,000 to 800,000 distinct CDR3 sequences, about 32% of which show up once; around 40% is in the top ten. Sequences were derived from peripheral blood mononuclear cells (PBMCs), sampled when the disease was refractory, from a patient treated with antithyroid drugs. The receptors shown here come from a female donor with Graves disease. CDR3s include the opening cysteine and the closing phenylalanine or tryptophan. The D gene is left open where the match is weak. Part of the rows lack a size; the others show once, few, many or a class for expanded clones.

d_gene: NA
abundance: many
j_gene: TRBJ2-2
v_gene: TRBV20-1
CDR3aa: CSARGGGPNTGELFF
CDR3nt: TGCAGTGCTAGAGGGGGCGGGCCGAACACCGGGGAGCTGTTTTTT

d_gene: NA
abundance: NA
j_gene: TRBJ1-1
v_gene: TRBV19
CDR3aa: CASSPPRTMNTEAFF
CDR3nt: TGTGCCAGTAGTCCCCCTCGGACGATGAACACTGAAGCTTTCTTT

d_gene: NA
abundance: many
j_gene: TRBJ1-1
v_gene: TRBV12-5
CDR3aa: CASGPRQGMNTEAFF
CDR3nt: TGTGCTAGTGGTCCTCGGCAGGGGATGAACACTGAAGCTTTCTTT

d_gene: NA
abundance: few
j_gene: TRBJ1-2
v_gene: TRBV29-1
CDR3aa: CSVAGGTYYGYTF
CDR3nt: TGCAGCGTTGCTGGAGGGACCTACTATGGCTACACCTTC

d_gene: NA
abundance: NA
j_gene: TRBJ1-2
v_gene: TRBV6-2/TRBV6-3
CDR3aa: CASSYVGEANYGYTF
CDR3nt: TGTGCCAGCAGTTACGTCGGGGAAGCTAACTATGGCTACACCTTC

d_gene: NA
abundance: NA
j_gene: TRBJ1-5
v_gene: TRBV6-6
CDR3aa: CASSYSMGGNQPQHF
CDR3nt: TGTGCCAGCAGTTACTCGATGGGGGGGAATCAGCCCCAGCATTTT

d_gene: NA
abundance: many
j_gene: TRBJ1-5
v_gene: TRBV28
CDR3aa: CASSLIPESNQPQHF
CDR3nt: TGTGCCAGCAGTTTAATCCCAGAGTCCAACCAGCCCCAGCATTTT

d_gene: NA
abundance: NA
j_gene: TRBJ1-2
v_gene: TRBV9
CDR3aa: CASARYYGYTF
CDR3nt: TGTGCCAGCGCCCGGTACTATGGCTACACCTTC

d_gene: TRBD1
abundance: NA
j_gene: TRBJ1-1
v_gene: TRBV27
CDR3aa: CASGTGGGTEAFF
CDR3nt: TGTGCCAGCGGTACAGGGGGGGGCACTGAAGCTTTCTTT

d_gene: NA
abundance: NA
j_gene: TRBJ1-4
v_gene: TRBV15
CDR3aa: CATSRLKGATNEKLFF
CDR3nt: TGTGCCACCAGCAGGCTGAAGGGCGCAACTAATGAAAAACTGTTTTTT

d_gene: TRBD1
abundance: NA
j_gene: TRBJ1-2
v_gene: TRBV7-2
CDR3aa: CASSLVATPLGGRGYGYTF
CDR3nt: TGTGCCAGCAGCTTAGTAGCGACCCCTTTAGGGGGCCGAGGGTATGGCTACACCTTC

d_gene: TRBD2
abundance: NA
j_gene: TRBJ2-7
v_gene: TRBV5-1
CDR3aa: CASSSRLAGDIIDYEQYF
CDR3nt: TGCGCCAGCAGCAGCCGACTAGCGGGAGACATTATTGACTACGAGCAGTACTTC

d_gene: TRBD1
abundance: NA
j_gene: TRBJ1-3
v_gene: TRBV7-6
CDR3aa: CASSLAPGGSGNTIYF
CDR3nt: TGTGCCAGCAGCTTAGCGCCAGGGGGGTCAGGAAACACCATATATTTT

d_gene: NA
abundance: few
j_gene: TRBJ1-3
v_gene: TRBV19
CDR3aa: CASSHRASSGNTIYF
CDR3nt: TGTGCCAGTAGTCACAGGGCGAGCTCTGGAAACACCATATATTTT

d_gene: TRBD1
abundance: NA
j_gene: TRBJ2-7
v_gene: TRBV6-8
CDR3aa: CASSYAGQGSYEQYF
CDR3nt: TGTGCCAGCAGTTACGCCGGACAGGGGTCCTACGAGCAGTACTTC